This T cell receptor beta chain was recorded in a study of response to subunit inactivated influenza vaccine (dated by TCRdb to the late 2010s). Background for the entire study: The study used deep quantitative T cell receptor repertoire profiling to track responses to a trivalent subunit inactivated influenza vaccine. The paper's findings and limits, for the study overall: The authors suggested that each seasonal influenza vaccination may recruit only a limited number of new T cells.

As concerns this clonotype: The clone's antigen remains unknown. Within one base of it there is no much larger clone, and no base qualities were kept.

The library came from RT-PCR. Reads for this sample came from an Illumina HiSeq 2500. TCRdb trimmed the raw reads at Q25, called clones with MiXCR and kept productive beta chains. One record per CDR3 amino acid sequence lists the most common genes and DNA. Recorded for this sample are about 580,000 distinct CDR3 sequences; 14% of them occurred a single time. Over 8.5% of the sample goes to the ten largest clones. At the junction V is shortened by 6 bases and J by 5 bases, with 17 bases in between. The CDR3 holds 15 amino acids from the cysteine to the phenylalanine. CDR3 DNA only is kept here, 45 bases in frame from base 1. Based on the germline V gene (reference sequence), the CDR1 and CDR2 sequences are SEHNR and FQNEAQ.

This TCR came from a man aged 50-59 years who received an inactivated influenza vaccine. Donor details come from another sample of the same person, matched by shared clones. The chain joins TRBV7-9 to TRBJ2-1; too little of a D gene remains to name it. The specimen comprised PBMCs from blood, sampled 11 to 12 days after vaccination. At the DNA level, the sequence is TGTGCCAGCAGACCCCGCAGGTTTGGGCACAATGAGCAGTTCTTC. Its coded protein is CASRPRRFGHNEQFF.